These 5 T cell receptor beta chains share one sample of origin, sequenced in a study of T cells in Graves' hyperthyroidism and ophthalmopathy. The TCR beta CDR3 regions underwent amplification using RNA transcripts as the source. Primed by the HTBI set, a first-round RT-PCR was run on the TCR CDR3. One entry per CDR3 protein results from TCRdb running MiXCR on the multiplex PCR reads. The sample yields 350,000 or so distinct CDR3 sequences, about a sixth seen once. The sample taken for sequencing was blood. The receptors come from a woman in her 40s with Graves' ophthalmopathy.

This clonotype was detected ten times or more. This chain connects TRBV6-2 or TRBV6-3 to TRBJ1-5, with 9 bases identical to TRBD1. Unmatched junction bases numbered 17, after V lost 7 bases and J lost 7 bases. Germline CDR1 MNHEY, CDR2 SVGEGT. The CDR3 sequence is 17 residues long. CDR3 in DNA: TGTGCCAGCACCCCGGACAGGGGAGGGGTAGCATGGCAGCCCCAGCATTTT. Protein product: CASTPDRGGVAWQPQHF.

This clonotype was seen a few times. The V and J genes are TRBV2 and TRBJ2-2, with unresolved D. The CDR3 runs 16 residues. The V and J ends lost 0 bases and 8 bases respectively, with 16 bases between them. Germline CDR1 and CDR2: SNHLY and FYNNEI. The CDR3 here is CASSEAPQPPTGELFF. The CDR3 DNA is TGTGCCAGCAGTGAAGCCCCCCAGCCGCCGACGGGGGAGCTGTTTTTT.

Ten or more counts support this clonotype. The genes are TRBV12-3 or TRBV12-4 and TRBJ2-7; 9 bases line up with TRBD1. J lost 6 bases, V lost 5 bases, and 8 bases had no gene match. This CDR3 comprises 14 residues. The CDR3 region has the DNA TGTGCCAGCAGTCAAACGGGACAGGGAAGCGAGCAGTACTTC. It is translated as CASSQTGQGSEQYF.

With respect to this clonotype: A much larger clone lies one base from this, so it may be a read error. The genes are TRBV25-1 and TRBJ1-2, with D unresolved. Germline CDR1 and CDR2: MGHDK and SYGVNS. V gave up 2 bases and J gave up 6 bases, with 16 bases separating them. The CDR3 loop spans 15 amino acids. In DNA form, the CDR3 reads TGTGCCAGCAGTGAAAGTTTTCAGGAGACTAATGGCTACACCTTC. Encoded protein: CASSESFQETNGYTF.

Many counts were recorded for this clonotype. The V gene is TRBV27, the J gene TRBJ2-2; D is uncertain. Looked up from germline, CDR1 is MNHEY and CDR2 is SMNVEV (reference sequence). The CDR3 extends over 14 amino acids. Trimming took 4 bases from V and 1 from J, leaving 7 bases between them. The CDR3 DNA sequence: TGTGCCAGCAGTTCCTATCGGAACACCGGGGAGCTGTTTTTT. This translates into CASSSYRNTGELFF.